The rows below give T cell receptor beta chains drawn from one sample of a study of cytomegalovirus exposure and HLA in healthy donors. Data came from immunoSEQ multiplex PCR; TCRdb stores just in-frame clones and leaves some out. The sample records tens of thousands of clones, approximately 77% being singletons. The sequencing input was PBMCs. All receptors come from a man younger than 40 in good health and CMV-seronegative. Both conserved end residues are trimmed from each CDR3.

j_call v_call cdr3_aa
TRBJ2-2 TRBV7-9 ASSLAGEVGELF
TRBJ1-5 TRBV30 AWSVRSGAQPQH
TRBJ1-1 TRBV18 ASSPPNQWAAF
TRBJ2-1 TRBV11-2 ASSQTSGSDNEQF
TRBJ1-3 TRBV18 ASSPLRDSGNTIY
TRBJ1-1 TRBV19 ASSISGGVPTEAF
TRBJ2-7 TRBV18 ASSPEASGGGEQY
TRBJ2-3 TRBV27 ATLSLAEGDTQY
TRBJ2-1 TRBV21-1 ASSKMGGPQDEQF
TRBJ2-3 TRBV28 ASSTRTSGRPDTQY
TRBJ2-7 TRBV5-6 ASSRLTSEQY
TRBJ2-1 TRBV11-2 ASSAGGWSSYNEQF
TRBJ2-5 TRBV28 ASSPGPPRETQY
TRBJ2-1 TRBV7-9 ASAGTWPGQESSYNEQF
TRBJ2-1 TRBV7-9 ASRPGSGGAHEQF
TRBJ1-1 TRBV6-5 ASSYSRDTEAF
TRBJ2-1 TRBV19 ASNEVLEF
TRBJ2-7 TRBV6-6 ASSPETYEQY
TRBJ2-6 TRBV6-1 ASSDVQGSSGANVLT
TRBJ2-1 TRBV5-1 ASSSGLSSSYNEQF